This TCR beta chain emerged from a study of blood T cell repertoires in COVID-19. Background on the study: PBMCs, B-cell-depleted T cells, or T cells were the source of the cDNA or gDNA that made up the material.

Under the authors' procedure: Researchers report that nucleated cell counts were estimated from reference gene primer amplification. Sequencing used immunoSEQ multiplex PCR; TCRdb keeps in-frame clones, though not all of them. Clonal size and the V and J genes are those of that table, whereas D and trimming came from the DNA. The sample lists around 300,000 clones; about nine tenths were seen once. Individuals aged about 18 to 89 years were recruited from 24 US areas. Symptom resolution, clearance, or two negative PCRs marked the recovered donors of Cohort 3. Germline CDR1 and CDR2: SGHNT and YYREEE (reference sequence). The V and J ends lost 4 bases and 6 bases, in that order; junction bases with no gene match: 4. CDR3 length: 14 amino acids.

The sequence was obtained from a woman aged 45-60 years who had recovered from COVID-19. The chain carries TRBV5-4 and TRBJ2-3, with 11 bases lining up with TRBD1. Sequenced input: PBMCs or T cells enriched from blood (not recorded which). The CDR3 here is CASSRTGGADTQYF. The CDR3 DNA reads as TGTGCCAGCAGCCGGACAGGGGGCGCGGATACGCAGTATTTT. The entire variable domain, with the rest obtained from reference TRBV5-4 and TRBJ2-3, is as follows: ETGVTQSPTHLIKTRGQQVTLRCSSQSGHNTVSWYQQALGQGPQFIFQYYREEENGRGNFPPRFSGLQFPNYSSELNVNALELDDSALYLCASSRTGGADTQYFGPGTRLTVL.